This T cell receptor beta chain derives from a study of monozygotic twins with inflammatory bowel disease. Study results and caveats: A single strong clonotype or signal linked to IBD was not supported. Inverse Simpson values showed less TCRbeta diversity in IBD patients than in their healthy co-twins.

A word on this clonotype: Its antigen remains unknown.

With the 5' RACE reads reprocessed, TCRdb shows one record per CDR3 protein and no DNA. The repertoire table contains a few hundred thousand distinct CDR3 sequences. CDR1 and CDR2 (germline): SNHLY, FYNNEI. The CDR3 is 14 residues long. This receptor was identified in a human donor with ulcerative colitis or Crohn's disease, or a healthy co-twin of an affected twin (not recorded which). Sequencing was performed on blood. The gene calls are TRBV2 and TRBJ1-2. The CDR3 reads CASSEKPEIYGYTF.